This T cell receptor (beta chain) was recorded in a study of cytotoxic CD8 clonotypes in ibrutinib-treated CLL (dated by TCRdb to the early 2020s). In the study overall: The cohort was composed of about 10 relapsed/refractory and around 15 treatment-naive patients; IGHV unmutated status was identified in approximately 18 patients. Responses were partial in some 24 patients and complete in 2; after median 68 months follow-up, roughly 14 stayed in remission and 12 progressed. Response samples were taken after a median of around 13 months on treatment, ranging from about 6 to 40 months. On average, each sample yielded around 250,000 productive templates and tens of thousands of productive rearrangements. Of the roughly 86 participants in the trial, approximately 25 had longitudinal samples available. Cryopreserved peripheral blood mononuclear cells were obtained before treatment, at response, and at either sustained remission or disease progression. Every sample from remission and from progressive disease was obtained while the patients were still on ibrutinib.

According to the study, the label for this sample's time point signals: progressive disease on ibrutinib. For TCR beta library preparation, approximately 1.8 micrograms of genomic DNA was extracted from cryopreserved PBMCs. Longitudinal blood samples from CLL patients on ibrutinib monotherapy underwent high-throughput TCR beta sequencing. The patients took part in an open-label, single-center phase 2 trial of ibrutinib monotherapy. Beyond this particular receptor, the publication reports: Sampling times were not matched between sustained-remission and progressing patients, and lymph node repertoires were not studied. Baseline clonality exceeded that of age-matched healthy donors and correlated strongly with circulating CD8+ T-cell counts. An increase in clonality was observed at ibrutinib response, with clonality remaining stable during sustained remission and falling back toward baseline at progression. Public clonotypes were rare and either shrank or stayed stable during treatment, and the rise in clonality at ibrutinib response reflected expansion of private clonotypes.

The sample holds a few counts of this clone. What this receptor recognizes is not known. Per-nucleotide qualities are absent, and no much larger clonotype sits a single base away. The goal of deep resolution MiSeq sequencing was a depth between 1 in 1 million and 1 in 200,000 T cells, and coverage averaged 10x per clonotype. The immunoSEQ hsTCRB Kit was used to generate the TCR beta libraries. In the original analysis: Data were analyzed with ImmunoSEQ Data Assistant and ImmunoSEQ Analyzer, with V, D and J genes assigned per IMGT definitions. Clonality, with values ranging from 0 to 1, was calculated as one minus the normalized Shannon entropy of productive rearrangement frequencies. Only overrepresented clonotypes making up at least 0.05% of each patient's repertoire were included in the public clonotype analysis. About a dozen repertoires from age-matched healthy donors, obtained from immuneACCESS, served as clonality controls. The immuneACCESS repertoire file appears here via TCRdb, limited to in-frame rearrangements. These files lack a portion of the clones; in checked studies, under half of the deficit traces to unresolved V genes, and the cause of the others is not known. The DNA gave D and trimming, while V, J and clone size come from that table. Across this sample there are tens of thousands of clones, with about 70% seen only once. The ten largest clones capture over 15% of the sample.

V drops 1 base and J drops 10 bases, leaving 15 bases in between. The CDR3 runs 15 amino acids, cysteine and phenylalanine included. Solely the CDR3 DNA is kept, with 45 bases framed from the first base. CDR1 is given as SGHRS and CDR2 as YFSETQ, both from the germline V gene. The sequencing used PBMCs, collected at disease progression, from a patient treated with ibrutinib. The sequence links TRBV5-1 to TRBJ1-6; the D gene is possibly TRBD1, with 5 bases matching. The sequence was collected from a human donor with chronic lymphocytic leukemia. The CDR3 corresponds to CASSLLGTFNSPLHF. The DNA sequence follows: TGCGCCAGCAGCTTGCTCGGGACTTTTAACTCACCCCTCCACTTT.